This T cell receptor beta chain was identified during a study of T-cell memory formation after mild COVID-19. Study in general: Across donors, TCR clusters were largely donor specific.

The study, taken as a whole, reports: The study found balanced CD4/CD8 in clones contracting day 15 to 85 and a CD4+ lean in later expanders. Mostly located in CM and EM were contracting CD4+ clones, with contracting CD8+ clones located in EMRA.

5'RACE with constant-segment primers built TCRalpha and TCRbeta cDNA libraries with UMIs. TCRdb reanalysed the 5' RACE reads using MiXCR and keeps one entry per CDR3 protein. The data show over 150,000 distinct CDR3 sequences, with around a fifth seen just once and around 23% held by the top ten. Points on this clonotype: Its antigen is not known.

The sequenced sample consisted of PBMCs or a T cell subset sorted from them (not recorded which). This TCR came from an adult woman who had mild COVID-19 (a few samples of this study predate the infection). Cell type and time point are not known.

The DNA for the CDR3 is TGTGCCAGCAGCTCGCTGTCGGGAGATACGCAGTATTTT. This gives the protein CASSSLSGDTQYF. This chain connects TRBV7-3 to TRBJ2-3; D unclear. Germline values: CDR1 SGHTA, CDR2 FQGTGA. The V gene lost 4 bases and the J gene lost 5 bases, with 10 bases spanning the gap. This CDR3 is 13 amino acids long.